This TCR beta chain comes out of a study of response to subunit inactivated influenza vaccine. General study findings and limits: T cells newly recruited by each seasonal influenza vaccination are few, the authors suggested.

This clonotype occurred a few times. The antigen remains undetermined. Germline V CDR1 and CDR2: SGHDT, YYEEEE. The V gene lost 3 bases and the J gene lost 11 bases, with 20 bases spanning the gap. CDR3 length: 14 amino acids. TCRdb recomputed calls from the RT-PCR reads with MiXCR, one row per CDR3 protein. This table holds hundreds of thousands of distinct CDR3 sequences, more than 11% found once. This chain uses TRBV5-6 with TRBJ1-1, with D unresolved. This sequence was found in a man aged 50 or older who received an inactivated influenza vaccine. The sequenced sample was PBMCs from blood, obtained less than 15 days before vaccination. For the CDR3, the DNA is TGTGCCAGCAGCTCTCGTGGGGTCCTAAATACCGCTTTCTTT. The encoded protein is CASSSRGVLNTAFF. Looking up the rest from reference TRBV5-6 and TRBJ1-1 gives the full variable domain: DAGVTQSPTHLIKTRGQQVTLRCSPKSGHDTVSWYQQALGQGPQFIFQYYEEEERQRGNFPDRFSGHQFPNYSSELNVNALLLGDSALYLCASSSRGVLNTAFFGQGTRLTVV.